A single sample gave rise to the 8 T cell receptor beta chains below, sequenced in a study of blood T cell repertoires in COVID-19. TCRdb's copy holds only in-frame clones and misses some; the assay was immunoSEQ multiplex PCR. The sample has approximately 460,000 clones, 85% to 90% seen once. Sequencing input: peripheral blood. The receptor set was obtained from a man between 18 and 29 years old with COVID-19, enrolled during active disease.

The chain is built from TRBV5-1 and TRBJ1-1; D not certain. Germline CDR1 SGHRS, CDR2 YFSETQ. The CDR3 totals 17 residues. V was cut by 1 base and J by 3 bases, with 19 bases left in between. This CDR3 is CASSLTGLGYADTEAFF. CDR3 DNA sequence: TGCGCCAGCAGCTTGACGGGGTTAGGTTATGCCGACACTGAAGCTTTCTTT.

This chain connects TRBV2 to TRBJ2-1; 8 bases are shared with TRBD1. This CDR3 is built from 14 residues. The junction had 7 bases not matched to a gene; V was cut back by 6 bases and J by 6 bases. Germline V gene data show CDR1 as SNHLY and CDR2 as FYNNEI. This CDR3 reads CASRPRDRPNEQFF. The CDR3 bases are TGTGCCAGCAGACCACGGGACAGGCCCAATGAGCAGTTCTTC. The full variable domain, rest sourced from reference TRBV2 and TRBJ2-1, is EPEVTQTPSHQVTQMGQEVILRCVPISNHLYFYWYRQILGQKVEFLVSFYNNEISEKSEIFDDQFSVERPDGSNFTLKIRSTKLEDSAMYFCASRPRDRPNEQFFGPGTRLTVL.

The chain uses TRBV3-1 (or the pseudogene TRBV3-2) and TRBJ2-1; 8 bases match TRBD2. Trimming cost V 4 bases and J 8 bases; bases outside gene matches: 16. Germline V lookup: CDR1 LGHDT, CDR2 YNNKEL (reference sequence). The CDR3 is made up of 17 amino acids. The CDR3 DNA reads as TGTGCCAGCAGCCTCCTCCCTCCAGCGGGGGATCGAGATGAGCAGTTCTTC. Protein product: CASSLLPPAGDRDEQFF.

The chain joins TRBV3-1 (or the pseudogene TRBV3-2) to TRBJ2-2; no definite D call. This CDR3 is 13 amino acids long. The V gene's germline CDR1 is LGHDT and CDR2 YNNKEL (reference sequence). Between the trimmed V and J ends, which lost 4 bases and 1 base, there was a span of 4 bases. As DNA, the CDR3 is TGTGCCAGCAGCCTAGTGAACACCGGGGAGCTGTTTTTT. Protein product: CASSLVNTGELFF.

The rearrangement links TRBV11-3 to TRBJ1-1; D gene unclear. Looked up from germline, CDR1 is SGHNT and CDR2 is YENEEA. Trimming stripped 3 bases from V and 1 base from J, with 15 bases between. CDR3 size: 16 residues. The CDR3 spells CASSLFETGGNTEAFF. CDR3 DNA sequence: TGTGCCAGCAGCTTGTTTGAGACGGGAGGGAACACTGAAGCTTTCTTT.

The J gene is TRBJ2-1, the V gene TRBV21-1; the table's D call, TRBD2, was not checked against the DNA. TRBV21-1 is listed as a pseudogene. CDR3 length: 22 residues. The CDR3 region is CASSKPYRGGGPVRGPYNEQFF. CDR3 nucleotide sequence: TGTGCCAGCAGCAAGCCATACCGTGGCGGGGGCCCCGTACGTGGACCGTACAATGAGCAGTTCTTC.

The chain's CDR3 is CASSQHRLGADTQYF. The CDR3 coding sequence is TGTGCCAGCAGCCAGCACCGACTCGGGGCAGATACGCAGTATTTT. The chain joins TRBV7-9 to TRBJ2-3, with a tentative D call TRBD2 (5 bases). Per the germline V gene, CDR1 is SEHNR and CDR2 is FQNEAQ (reference sequence). The CDR3 loop spans 15 amino acids. The V gene lost 5 bases and the J gene lost 4 bases, with 16 bases spanning the gap.

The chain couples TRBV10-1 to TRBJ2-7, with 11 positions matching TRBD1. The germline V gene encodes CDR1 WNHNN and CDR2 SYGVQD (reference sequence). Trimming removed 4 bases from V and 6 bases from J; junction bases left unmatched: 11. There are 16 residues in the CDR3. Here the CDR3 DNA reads TGCGCCAGCAGTGTTTCCGTTGGACAGGGGGCCGTCGAGCAGTACTTC. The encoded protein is CASSVSVGQGAVEQYF.